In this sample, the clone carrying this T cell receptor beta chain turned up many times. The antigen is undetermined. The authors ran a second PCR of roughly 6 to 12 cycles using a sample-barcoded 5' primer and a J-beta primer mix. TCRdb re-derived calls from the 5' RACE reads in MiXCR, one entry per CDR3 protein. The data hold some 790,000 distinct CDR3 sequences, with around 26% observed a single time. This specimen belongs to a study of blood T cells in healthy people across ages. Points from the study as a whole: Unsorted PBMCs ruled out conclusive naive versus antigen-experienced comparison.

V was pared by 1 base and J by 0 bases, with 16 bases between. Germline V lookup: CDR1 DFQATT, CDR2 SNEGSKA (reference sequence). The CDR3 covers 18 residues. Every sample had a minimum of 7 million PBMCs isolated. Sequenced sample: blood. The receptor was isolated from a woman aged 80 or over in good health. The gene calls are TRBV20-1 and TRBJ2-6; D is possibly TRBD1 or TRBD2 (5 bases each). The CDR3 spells CSARGTGTVSSGANVLTF. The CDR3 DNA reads TGCAGTGCTAGAGGGACCGGGACGGTTAGCTCTGGGGCCAACGTCCTGACTTTC.